The present entry profiles one TCR beta chain with its context. Its antigen is unidentified. The TCR beta library used iRepertoire HTBI primers with Arm-PCR amplification of CDR3. In TCRdb, the multiplex PCR reads were re-called with MiXCR into one record per CDR3 protein. Found here are a few hundred thousand distinct CDR3 sequences, about a quarter of them singletons; the top ten hold approximately 28%. As to time point: persistent/refractory GD, antithyroid drugs over 5 years with positive TRAb. Following extraction of RNA from PBMCs, that RNA was used to make the TCR library. An endocrinology department located in Xi'an, China, was where the patients came from. From each patient, around 9 milliliters of peripheral blood was drawn and collected into an EDTA anticoagulant tube. Germline V lookup: CDR1 DFQATT, CDR2 SNEGSKA (reference sequence). The CDR3 has 17 amino acids. With 2 bases clipped from V and 0 bases from J, the junction kept 8 bases outside the gene matches.

The data derive from a study of regulatory T cells in long-lasting Graves disease. Study results and caveats: The sample size was small, and this may have reduced accuracy.

V usage is TRBV20-1 and J usage is TRBJ1-5, with TRBD1 identical over 9 bases. The sequencing used peripheral blood mononuclear cells (PBMCs), collected when the disease was refractory, from a patient treated with antithyroid drugs. This sequence was found in a female donor with Graves disease. CDR3 nucleotide sequence: TGCAGTGCTAGAAAGGGGACAGGGACGATTAGCAATCAGCCCCAGCATTTT. It codes for CSARKGTGTISNQPQHF.